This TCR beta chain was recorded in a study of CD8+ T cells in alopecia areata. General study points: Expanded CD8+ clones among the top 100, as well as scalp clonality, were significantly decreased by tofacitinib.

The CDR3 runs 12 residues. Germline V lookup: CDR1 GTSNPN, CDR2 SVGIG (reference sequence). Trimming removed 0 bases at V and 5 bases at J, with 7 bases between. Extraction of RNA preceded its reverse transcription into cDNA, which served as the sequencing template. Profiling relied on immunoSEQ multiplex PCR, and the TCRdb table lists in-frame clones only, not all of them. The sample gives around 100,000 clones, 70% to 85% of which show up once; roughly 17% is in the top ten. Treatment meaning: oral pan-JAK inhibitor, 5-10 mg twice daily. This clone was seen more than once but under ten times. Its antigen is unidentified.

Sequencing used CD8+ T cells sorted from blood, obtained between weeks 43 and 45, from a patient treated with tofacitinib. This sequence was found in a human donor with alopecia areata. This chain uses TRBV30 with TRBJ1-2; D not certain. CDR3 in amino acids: CAWSVGTYGYTF. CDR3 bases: TGTGCCTGGAGTGTAGGAACTTATGGCTACACCTTC. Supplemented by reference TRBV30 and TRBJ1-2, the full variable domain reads SQTIHQWPATLVQPVGSPLSLECTVEGTSNPNLYWYRQAAGRGLQLLFYSVGIGQISSEVPQNLSASRPQDRQFILSSKKLLLSDSGFYLCAWSVGTYGYTFGSGTRLTVV.